Each of the 6 T cell receptor beta chains below was sequenced from the same sample in a study of identical twins. Via MiXCR, TCRdb re-called the 5' RACE reads, giving one row per CDR3 protein. The table has fewer than 550,000 distinct CDR3 sequences, 14% seen once; the top ten hold about 0.94%. This same sample was also taken into another study, of yellow fever vaccine responses in identical twins.

Sequencing input: CD4+ T cells sorted from blood. These TCRs come from a woman aged 18 to 35 in good health.

This clonotype was found a few times. The chain couples TRBV5-1 to TRBJ1-4, with 9 bases fitting TRBD1. Germline V gene lookup returns CDR1 SGHRS and CDR2 YFSETQ. The trim removed 4 bases at V and 8 bases at J, leaving 6 bases unmatched. This CDR3 is built from 14 residues. CDR3 nucleotide sequence: TGCGCCAGCAGCGCCCGGGACAGGGAGGAAAAACTGTTTTTT. Translating gives CASSARDREEKLFF. Looking up the rest from reference TRBV5-1 and TRBJ1-4 gives the full variable domain: KAGVTQTPRYLIKTRGQQVTLSCSPISGHRSVSWYQQTPGQGLQFLFEYFSETQRNKGNFPGRFSGRQFSNSRSEMNVSTLELGDSALYLCASSARDREEKLFFGSGTQLSVL.

This clonotype was seen a few times. CDR3 coding DNA: TGTGCGATCGGCGGGAGTTATTACAATGAGCAGTTCTTC. Translating gives CAIGGSYYNEQFF. The rearrangement joins TRBV6-2 or TRBV6-3 to TRBJ2-1, with 7 bases matching TRBD2. The CDR3 totals 13 residues. Germline values: CDR1 MNHEY, CDR2 SVGEGT.

This sequence joins TRBV5-6 and TRBJ2-5; D could derive from TRBD1 or TRBD2 (5 bases each). Trimming shortened V by 3 bases and J by 2 bases, and 14 bases separated the two germline ends. This CDR3 has 15 amino acids. CDR1 and CDR2 (germline): SGHDT, YYEEEE. In DNA, the CDR3 is TGTGCCAGCAGCTCGGGAAGGGCAGGGCAAGAGACCCAGTACTTC. Protein: CASSSGRAGQETQYF.

This clonotype was counted a few times. The rearrangement uses TRBV28 and TRBJ2-7, with 9 bases identical to TRBD2. CDR1 is MDHEN, CDR2 SYDVKM, per germline. This CDR3 contains 15 residues. After removal of 6 bases from V and 6 bases from J, the junction contained 12 bases not matched to a gene. CDR3 amino acids: CASRLAGALKLEQYF. The CDR3 DNA follows: TGTGCCAGCAGGTTAGCGGGAGCCCTAAAACTCGAGCAGTACTTC. The full variable domain, its missing parts supplied by reference TRBV28 and TRBJ2-7, is DVKVTQSSRYLVKRTGEKVFLECVQDMDHENMFWYRQDPGLGLRLIYFSYDVKMKEKGDIPEGYSVSREKKERFSLILESASTNQTSMYLCASRLAGALKLEQYFGPGTRLTVT.

This clonotype was recorded at least ten times. The chain has TRBV7-9 and TRBJ2-3; D not resolved. V was pared by 10 bases and J by 6 bases, with 5 bases between. Germline V CDR1 and CDR2: SEHNR, FQNEAQ (reference sequence). The CDR3 has 9 residues. The CDR3 bases are TGTGCCATCGGTGATACGCAGTATTTT. Its translation: CAIGDTQYF.

The chain couples TRBV7-8 to TRBJ2-7; D not certain. Germline CDR1 is SGHVS and CDR2 is FQNEAQ. Trimming left V 2 bases short and J 0 bases short, with 11 bases between. CDR3 length: 15 residues. The CDR3 DNA reads as TGTGCCAGCAGCTTAAGCCGGTTAATCTCCTACGAGCAGTACTTC. Translated: CASSLSRLISYEQYF.